This T cell receptor beta chain was observed in a study of blood T cell repertoires in COVID-19. Study overall: COVID-19 samples, acute and convalescent, were from the United States, Italy and Spain. PBMCs, B-cell-depleted T cells, or T cells provided the cDNA or gDNA that made up the material.

This CDR3 has 13 amino acids. CDR1 is SGHDT and CDR2 is YYEEEE in the germline V gene. Trimming pared 4 bases from V and 1 base from J, leaving 9 bases between. As handled by the study authors: Nucleated cell counts were estimated from reference gene primer amplification. Repertoires were generated with immunoSEQ multiplex PCR, while TCRdb's copy carries only in-frame clones and drops some. From that table come the V and J calls and clone size; the DNA was used to work out D and trimming. The sample consists of around 700,000 clones, about 90% of them appearing once. The sequence was obtained from a woman younger than 35 with acute or convalescent COVID-19. Source material: peripheral blood. J is TRBJ2-7 and V is TRBV5-6; possibly TRBD2 for D (5 bases). In DNA, the CDR3 is TGTGCCAGCAGCCTAAAGCGGTCCTACGAGCAGTACTTC. Translated: CASSLKRSYEQYF.